What follows is one T cell receptor (beta chain) and its context. Its binding antigen is unknown. No much larger clone is present one base from it, and per-base qualities are unavailable. CDR1 and CDR2 are drawn from the germline V gene (reference sequence): LNHDA, SQIVND. The CDR3 contains 17 residues, cysteine and phenylalanine counted. The kept DNA is CDR3 alone, 51 bases in frame from the first base. Trimming at the junction amounts to 6 bases on V and 1 base on J, and the germline ends lie 21 bases apart. The data belong to a study of cytomegalovirus exposure and HLA in healthy donors (dated by TCRdb to about 2017). Notes on the research overall: An earlier analysis of roughly 500 of the donors reported 250 to 300 Gb of sequence data and 100 million to 120 million unique TCR beta sequences obtained from approximately 180 million T cells. Donor age, sex, ethnicity and CMV serostatus were compiled together with the repertoire data. To predict cytomegalovirus infection status, the study brought together high-throughput TCR immunosequencing, statistical association of individual TCRs with disease status, and machine learning. Among the approximately 420 genotyped donors, around 81% belonged to the genetic ancestry cluster associated with self-reported Caucasian donors. To study patterns of TCR occurrence, a later analysis re-analyzed previously published TCR beta repertoires from just over 650 donors and added high-resolution HLA genotyping. All discovery cohort repertoires had been generated using a single sequencing platform. An early release covering approximately 600 HLA-typed donors comprised around 300 gigabases of sequencing data and around 80 million unique TCR sequences. The study aimed to test whether cataloging public T cell receptors could reveal signatures of past pathogen exposure. Rather than using new phenotypic data, the later analysis identified candidate immune exposures from TCR beta sequences and from how often those sequences occurred across donors. The T cell repertoires of some 700 subjects were profiled by immunosequencing and related to cytomegalovirus serostatus. Typing coverage varied by locus: roughly 629-640 donors for A, B, C, DRB1 and DQB1; approximately 520 for DQA1; over 600 for DPA1; roughly 470 for DPB1. Along with the roughly 670-subject first cohort, a separate validation cohort of about 110 different subjects was used. HLA typing covered class I and class II loci at four-digit resolution. To decide whether each TCR beta V gene segment behaved as functional or pseudogenic, an earlier analysis of fewer than 750 of the donors relied on high-throughput TCR beta sequencing. A later genetic analysis used genome-wide SNP genotypes for about 60% of the roughly 700 donors, treating that subset as a discovery cohort. A handful of DR-DQ haplotypes were handled as single units for association and clustering because linkage in the cohort was strong. Across around 400 genotyped donors of the cohort, an average of approximately 240,000 unique TCR beta nucleotide sequences per donor were sequenced, and approximately 19% of those sequences were non-productive.

Library method: the immunoSEQ multiplex PCR assay. A mixture of 60 forward primers for TCR Vbeta segments and 13 reverse primers for TCR Jbeta segments was used in the multiplex PCR. A multiplex PCR assay on genomic DNA amplified the CDR3 region of rearranged TCR beta genes. The Illumina HiSeq System was used to sequence the amplified TCR beta libraries as 87-base-pair reads. In the paper's pipeline: A later analysis tallied 75 million to 85 million unique TCR beta chains across the 650 to 750 repertoires, and approximately 9.9 million of those chains were shared by two or more donors. Raw reads were error-corrected and collapsed into unique sequences with a nearest-neighbor algorithm that merged closely related sequences to remove PCR and sequencing errors. CDR3 sequences were aligned to IMGT reference sequences to assign V, D and J gene segments. For a sequence to be retained, a match of at least six nucleotides to both a V gene segment and a J gene segment was required. Rearrangements were called productive when the CDR3 lacked stop codons and stayed in frame with V and J; all others were non-productive. CDR3 was defined according to IMGT convention as the region running from the second conserved V-encoded cysteine to the conserved J-encoded phenylalanine. The earlier analysis of more than 450 of the donors excluded sequences that lacked an unambiguous match to a single V gene segment. An earlier analysis of several hundred of the donors classified V segments as functional when productive rearrangements were above 56.7% and as segregating when the standard deviation between donors was above 5%. A statistical classification framework was built to diagnose cytomegalovirus status from the catalog of TCR beta chain sequences. In a later analysis, TCR nucleotide sequences were compared against IMGT/GENE-DB human TR gene sequences so that V and J genes could be assigned. In a later analysis, CDR3 sequences and most-parsimonious VDJ recombination scenarios were assigned using the TCRdist pipeline. In a later analysis, each TCR beta chain was defined by its CDR3 amino acid sequence together with its V-gene family, and reads without a unique V-gene family were excluded. In a later analysis, fewer than 650 highly shared, low-generation-probability nucleotide sequences were removed to address suspected cross-contamination and a sequencing artifact. For each public chain, a later analysis derived a clonal expansion index from normalized ranks of inferred template counts within each repertoire. In a later analysis, generation probabilities were computed with a VDJ recombination model fitted to out-of-frame rearrangements, and the resulting probabilities were checked against IGoR. In a later analysis, hypergeometric tests were used to score TCR-TCR, TCR-HLA and TCR-CMV co-occurrence, with a repertoire-size bias correction applied to TCR pairs. In a later analysis, false discovery rates were estimated by permuting HLA or CMV assignments 20 times. In a later analysis, co-occurring TCRs were grouped using DBSCAN, and TCRdist sequence similarity was added for clustering within HLA-allele-positive subsets. For co-occurrence clustering, repertoires with fewer than 30,000 or more than 120,000 public chains were excluded, along with several repertoires with anomalous nucleotide sharing. TCRdb's version of the immuneACCESS table is confined to in-frame rearrangements and falls short of the full clone set. An unresolved V gene accounts for under half of the shortfall where checked; the remainder is of unknown origin. V, J and clone size derive from that table, while D and trimming were established from the DNA sequence. Within this sample are 110,000 or so clones, with less than 85% of them counted one time only. Clones ranked in the top ten supply about 15% of the sample.

What the authors observed across the whole study: A further reported finding was that TCR beta sequences accurately predicted the HLA-A and HLA-B alleles for most subjects in the first cohort. The presence/absence analyses assumed that sequencing depth was roughly uniform across donors, and that assumption may not be true. Correlated functional status among segregating V segments might reflect linkage disequilibrium, but an unknown experimental factor could not be ruled out. In an earlier analysis of some 500 of the donors, most TCR beta V segments appeared in productive rearrangements about 87% or about 30% of the time, broadly matching IMGT annotations. Because HLA typing was unavailable for some donors at each locus, only the typed subset was used in association tests. A later analysis reported that several top co-occurrence clusters appeared linked to parvovirus B19, influenza, CMV and Epstein-Barr virus. According to a later analysis, most CMV-associated TCR beta chains appeared to be HLA-restricted, and the HLA associations seemed to be driven largely by CMV exposure. According to a later genetic analysis, donors in an Asian-associated ancestry cluster had fewer N-insertions in productive TCRs than the approximately 690-donor mean. The classifier was reported to diagnose cytomegalovirus status with high specificity and sensitivity in both the original and validation cohorts. In vitro tests confirmed that a few of the cytomegalovirus-associated TCR beta chains recognize cytomegalovirus antigens. In a later analysis, HLA-associated TCR beta chains showed more clonal expansion and lower generation probabilities than non-associated chains that were equally common. Some IMGT-functional V segments, including TRBV6-2 and TRBV6-3, could not be distinguished by the 87-base-pair reads and were therefore excluded. At a false discovery rate of 0.05, a later analysis linked fewer than 20,000 TCR beta sequences to specific HLA alleles. Because counts were too low, seventeen rarely observed V segments, including chromosome 9 orphons, were left out of the earlier analysis of 587 of the donors. Most TCR sequences were observed very rarely across donors, whereas some public TCRs were present in many individuals. In the study, around 160 TCR beta chains were listed as associated with cytomegalovirus. Strong co-occurrence of HLA alleles, especially DR and DQ, made assigning TCR associations to individual alleles difficult. The sequencing pipeline was judged likely to have produced a cluster of highly shared sequence variants as a technical artifact. An association between a missense DCLRE1C variant and V-gene and J-gene trimming of TCR beta chains was found in a later genetic analysis and replicated in an independent cohort. In a later analysis, TCR association rates were found to vary across HLA loci, with the most associated TCRs seen for DRB1 alleles and the fewest for HLA-C alleles. In this cohort, only TCR beta chains were sequenced, and detectable features were limited by the absence of alpha or paired-chain data. For the cohort, immune exposure information was limited to CMV serostatus. It was suggested by the authors that the approach could potentially be generalized to other disease states and immunological phenotypes.

The cohort consisted of 650 to 850 healthy bone marrow donors. At the time of sampling, all cohort members were nominally healthy, though unrecorded immune exposures were likely present. The donor was CMV seropositive and belonged to the group of around 300 seropositive cohort members. Each donor provided a peripheral blood sample, and peripheral blood mononuclear cells were used for TCR beta sequencing. The Qiagen DNeasy Blood Extraction Kit was used to extract genomic DNA from the blood cell samples. The TCR sequence derives from a man aged 50-60 years in good health and CMV-seropositive. The rearrangement joined TRBV19 to TRBJ1-1; a tentative D call is TRBD1 (6 bases match). Input material: PBMCs. This receptor has the CDR3 CASSFLGADGGNTEAFF. The DNA sequence is TGTGCCAGTAGCTTCTTGGGGGCTGACGGTGGGAACACTGAAGCTTTCTTT.